The clone carrying this T cell receptor beta chain has only a few counts. The target antigen is unknown. The germline V and J ends were trimmed by 3 bases and 5 bases, with 10 bases remaining between them. The CDR3 sequence is 13 residues long. The germline V gene has CDR1 SGHTA and CDR2 FQGNSA. Since all of the isolated RNA was reverse transcribed, expressed TCRB transcripts were what got sequenced. Measured with immunoSEQ multiplex PCR; TCRdb has only the in-frame clones, and not every one. The table has a few hundred thousand clones, over 9% seen once. This sample is drawn from a study of beta chain features in type 1 diabetes. Study-wide points: PCR might pick shorter templates more often, in the same way for patients and controls. TCRB CDR3s from Type 1 diabetes patients were moderately but significantly shorter in all four CD4+ subsets.

Specimen: central memory CD4+ T cells from blood. This clonotype was sampled from a man aged 25-45 years with type 1 diabetes. This chain uses TRBV7-2 with TRBJ2-5, with a possible D match to TRBD1 (6 bases). In nucleotides, the CDR3 is TGTGCCAGCAGCTTTGGACAGTCCGAGACCCAGTACTTC. Its protein is CASSFGQSETQYF.